This T cell receptor (beta chain) was documented in a study of CD8 T cells in Susac syndrome. Study-level findings and limits: The study conceded that its TCR sequencing and HLA analysis involved relatively few individuals.

After extraction with the RNeasy kit, roughly 0.45 to 1 ug of the RNA was reverse transcribed using random hexamers. TCRdb called the immunoSEQ multiplex PCR reads again in MiXCR, with one record for every CDR3 protein. The data show 160,000 or so distinct CDR3 sequences, roughly 96% seen once. A remark on this clonotype: Its antigen remains unidentified.

The germline V gene has CDR1 SNHLY and CDR2 FYNNEI. Trimming left V 6 bases short and J 3 bases short, with 18 bases between. This CDR3 is 16 amino acids long. The study sequenced TCR beta in blood CD8+ and CD4+ T cells. Each multiple sclerosis control was a treatment-naive patient with relapsing-remitting disease that was either stable or active. The TCR comes from a human donor with multiple sclerosis. Sequenced: CD8+ T cells from PBMCs. The genes are TRBV2 and TRBJ2-1; D is perhaps TRBD2 (6 bases). The CDR3 spells CASSAGWGVGYNEQFF. In DNA, the CDR3 is TGTGCCAGCAGCGCGGGATGGGGGGTTGGCTACAATGAGCAGTTCTTC.